This is a list of T cell receptor beta chains from one sample in a study of blood T cell repertoires in COVID-19. Here immunoSEQ multiplex PCR was the method, and the copy in TCRdb shows in-frame clones only, minus some. The sample carries 50,000 to 65,000 clones, approximately 91% recorded once. What was sequenced was peripheral blood. These receptors all stem from a man aged 45-65 years with active COVID-19. CDR3s include the opening cysteine and the closing phenylalanine or tryptophan. The D gene is left open where the match is weak.

d_gene: TRBD2
v_gene: TRBV7-2
j_gene: TRBJ2-3
len: 14
CDR3aa: CASSLGGAQDTQYF
CDR3nt: TGTGCCAGCAGCCTCGGGGGGGCCCAAGATACGCAGTATTTT

d_gene: NA
v_gene: TRBV15
j_gene: TRBJ2-7
len: 13
CDR3aa: CATSRWGETEQYF
CDR3nt: TGTGCCACCAGCAGATGGGGGGAGACCGAGCAGTACTTC

d_gene: NA
v_gene: TRBV3-1/TRBV3-2
j_gene: TRBJ1-4
len: 14
CDR3aa: CASSPKTANEKLFF
CDR3nt: TGTGCCAGCAGCCCCAAGACAGCGAATGAAAAACTGTTTTTT

d_gene: NA
v_gene: TRBV15
j_gene: TRBJ1-5
len: 15
CDR3aa: CATSPPGRGEQPQHF
CDR3nt: TGTGCCACCAGCCCACCCGGGAGGGGAGAACAGCCCCAGCATTTT

d_gene: NA
v_gene: TRBV27
j_gene: TRBJ1-4
len: 13
CDR3aa: CASRGHKNEKLFF
CDR3nt: TGTGCCAGCAGGGGACATAAAAATGAAAAACTGTTTTTT

d_gene: TRBD2
v_gene: TRBV7-3
j_gene: TRBJ2-1
len: 16
CDR3aa: CASSPVAGKAYNEQFF
CDR3nt: TGTGCCAGCAGCCCCGTAGCGGGGAAAGCCTACAATGAGCAGTTCTTC

d_gene: NA
v_gene: TRBV6-6
j_gene: TRBJ2-7
len: 14
CDR3aa: CASSYLDGTYEQYF
CDR3nt: TGTGCCAGCAGTTACCTAGACGGGACCTACGAGCAGTACTTC

d_gene: NA
v_gene: TRBV30
j_gene: TRBJ1-1
len: 14
CDR3aa: CAWSVRGGGTEAFF
CDR3nt: TGTGCCTGGAGTGTACGGGGGGGCGGCACTGAAGCTTTCTTT

d_gene: TRBD1
v_gene: TRBV6-1
j_gene: TRBJ1-1
len: 15
CDR3aa: CASSDTRGLGTEAFF
CDR3nt: TGTGCCAGCAGTGATACCAGGGGGCTTGGCACTGAAGCTTTCTTT

d_gene: NA
v_gene: TRBV18
j_gene: TRBJ2-1
len: 12
CDR3aa: CASSAGGNEQFF
CDR3nt: TGTGCCAGCTCCGCTGGGGGGAATGAGCAGTTCTTC

d_gene: TRBD2
v_gene: TRBV30
j_gene: TRBJ2-7
len: 19
CDR3aa: CAWSRAGSGQRGIHYEQYF
CDR3nt: TGTGCCTGGAGCCGGGCGGGGTCAGGCCAGCGGGGGATCCACTACGAGCAGTACTTC

d_gene: NA
v_gene: TRBV2
j_gene: TRBJ1-1
len: 13
CDR3aa: CASIFGGSTEAFF
CDR3nt: TGTGCCAGCATCTTTGGGGGGTCCACTGAAGCTTTCTTT

d_gene: NA
v_gene: TRBV3-1/TRBV3-2
j_gene: TRBJ2-1
len: 15
CDR3aa: CASSQGRSGNNEQFF
CDR3nt: TGTGCCAGCAGCCAAGGAAGGAGCGGAAACAATGAGCAGTTCTTC